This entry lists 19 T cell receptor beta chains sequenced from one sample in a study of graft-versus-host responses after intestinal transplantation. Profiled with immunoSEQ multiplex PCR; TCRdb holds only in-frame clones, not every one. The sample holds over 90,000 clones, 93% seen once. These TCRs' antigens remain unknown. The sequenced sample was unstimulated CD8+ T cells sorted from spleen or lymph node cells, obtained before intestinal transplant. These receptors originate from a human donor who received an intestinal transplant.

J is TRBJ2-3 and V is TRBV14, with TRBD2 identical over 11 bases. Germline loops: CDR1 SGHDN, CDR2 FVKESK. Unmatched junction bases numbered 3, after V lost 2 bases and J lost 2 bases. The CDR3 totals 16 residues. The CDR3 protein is CASSQLTSGATDTQYF. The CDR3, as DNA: TGTGCCAGCAGCCAATTGACTAGCGGGGCCACAGATACGCAGTATTTT.

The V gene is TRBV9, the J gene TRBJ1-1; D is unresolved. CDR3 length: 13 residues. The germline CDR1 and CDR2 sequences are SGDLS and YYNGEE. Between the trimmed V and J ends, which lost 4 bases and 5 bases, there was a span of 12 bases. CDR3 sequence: CASSLNSFTEAFF. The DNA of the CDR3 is TGTGCCAGCAGCCTGAACAGTTTTACTGAAGCTTTCTTT.

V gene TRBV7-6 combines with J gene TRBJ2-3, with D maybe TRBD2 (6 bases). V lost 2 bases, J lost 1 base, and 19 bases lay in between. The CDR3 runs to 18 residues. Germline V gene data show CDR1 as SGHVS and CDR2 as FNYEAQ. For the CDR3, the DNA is TGTGCCAGCAGCTTAATCCCACGGCGGGGAAGGGGCACAGATACGCAGTATTTT. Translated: CASSLIPRRGRGTDTQYF.

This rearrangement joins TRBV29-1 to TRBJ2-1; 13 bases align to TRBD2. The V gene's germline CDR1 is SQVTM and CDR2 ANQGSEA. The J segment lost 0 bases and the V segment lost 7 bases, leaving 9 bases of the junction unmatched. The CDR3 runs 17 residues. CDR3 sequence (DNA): TGCAGCGCCGTGACTAGCGGGGGGCGAAGCTCCTACAATGAGCAGTTCTTC. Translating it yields CSAVTSGGRSSYNEQFF.

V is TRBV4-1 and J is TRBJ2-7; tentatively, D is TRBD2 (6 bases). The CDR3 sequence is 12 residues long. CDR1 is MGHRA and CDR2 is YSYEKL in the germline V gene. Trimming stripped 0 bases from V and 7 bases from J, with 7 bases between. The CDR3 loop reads CASSQDGGEQYF. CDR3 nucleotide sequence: TGCGCCAGCAGCCAAGATGGGGGGGAGCAGTACTTC.

As DNA, the CDR3 is TGTGCCAGCAGCTCGAGACTAGCGGGGGGCCATGGGGAGACCCAGTACTTC. This sequence encodes CASSSRLAGGHGETQYF. This chain links TRBV11-2 with TRBJ2-5; 13 bases are a match to TRBD2. The CDR3 has 17 residues. CDR1 is SGHAT, CDR2 FQNNGV, per germline. With V trimmed by 4 bases and J by 5 bases, 10 bases remained unmatched.

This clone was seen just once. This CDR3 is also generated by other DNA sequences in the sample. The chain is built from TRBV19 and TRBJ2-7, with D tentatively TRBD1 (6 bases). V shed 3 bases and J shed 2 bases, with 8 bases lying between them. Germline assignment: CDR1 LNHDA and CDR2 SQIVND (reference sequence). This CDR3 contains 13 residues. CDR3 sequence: CASSMGATYEQYF. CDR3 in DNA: TGTGCCAGTAGTATGGGGGCCACCTACGAGCAGTACTTC.

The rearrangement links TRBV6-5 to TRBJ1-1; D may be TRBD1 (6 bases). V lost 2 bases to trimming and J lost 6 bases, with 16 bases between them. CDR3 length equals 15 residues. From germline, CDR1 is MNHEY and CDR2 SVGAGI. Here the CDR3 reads CASSYGSGGSAEAFF. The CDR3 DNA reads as TGTGCCAGCAGTTACGGGTCCGGGGGCAGCGCTGAAGCTTTCTTT.

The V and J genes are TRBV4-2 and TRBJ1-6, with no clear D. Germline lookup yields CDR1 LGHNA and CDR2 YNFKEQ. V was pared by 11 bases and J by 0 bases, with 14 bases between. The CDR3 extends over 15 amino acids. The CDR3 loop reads CAPRLESSYNSPLHF. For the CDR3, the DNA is TGTGCCCCCCGACTAGAGAGCTCCTATAATTCACCCCTCCACTTT.

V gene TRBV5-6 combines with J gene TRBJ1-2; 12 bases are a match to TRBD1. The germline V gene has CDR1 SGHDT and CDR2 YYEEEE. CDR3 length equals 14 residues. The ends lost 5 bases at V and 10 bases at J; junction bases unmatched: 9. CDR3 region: CASSPGTGGLYYTF. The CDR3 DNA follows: TGTGCCAGCAGTCCAGGGACAGGGGGCCTCTACTACACCTTC.

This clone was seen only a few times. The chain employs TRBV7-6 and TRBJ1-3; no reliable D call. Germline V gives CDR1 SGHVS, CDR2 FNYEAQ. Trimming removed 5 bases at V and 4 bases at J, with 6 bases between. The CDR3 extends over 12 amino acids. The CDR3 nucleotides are TGTGCCAGCAGCGAACAGGGAAACACCATATATTTT. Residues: CASSEQGNTIYF.

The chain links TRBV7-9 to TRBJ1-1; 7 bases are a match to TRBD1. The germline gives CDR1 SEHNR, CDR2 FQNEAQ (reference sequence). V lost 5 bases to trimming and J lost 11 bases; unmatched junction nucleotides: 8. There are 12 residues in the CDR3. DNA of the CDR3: TGTGCCAGCAGCCCAAACAGGGGTGACGCTTTCTTT. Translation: CASSPNRGDAFF.

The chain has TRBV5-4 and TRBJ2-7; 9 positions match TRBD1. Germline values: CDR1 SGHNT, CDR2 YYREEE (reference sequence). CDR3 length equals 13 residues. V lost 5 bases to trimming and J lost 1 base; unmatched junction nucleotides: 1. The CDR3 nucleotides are TGTGCCAGCAGGGACAGGGGATCCTACGAGCAGTACTTC. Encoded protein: CASRDRGSYEQYF.

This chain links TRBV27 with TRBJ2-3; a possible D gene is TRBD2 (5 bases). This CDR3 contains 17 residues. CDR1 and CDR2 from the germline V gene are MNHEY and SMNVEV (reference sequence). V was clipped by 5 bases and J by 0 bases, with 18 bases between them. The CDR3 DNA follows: TGTGCCAGCAGTCCGCGGGTTGCATCTGGAAGCACAGATACGCAGTATTTT. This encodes CASSPRVASGSTDTQYF.

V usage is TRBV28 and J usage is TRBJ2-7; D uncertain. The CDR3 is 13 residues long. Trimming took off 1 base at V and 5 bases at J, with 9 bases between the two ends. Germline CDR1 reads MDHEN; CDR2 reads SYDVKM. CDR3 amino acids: CASSLSARDEQYF. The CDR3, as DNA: TGTGCCAGCAGTTTATCGGCACGGGACGAGCAGTACTTC.

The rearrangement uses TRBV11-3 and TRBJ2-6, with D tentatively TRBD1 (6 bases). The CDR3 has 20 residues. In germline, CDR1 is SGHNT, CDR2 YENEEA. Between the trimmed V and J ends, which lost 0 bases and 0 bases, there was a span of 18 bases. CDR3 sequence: CASSLEPDWTDFSGANVLTF. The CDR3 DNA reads TGTGCCAGCAGCTTAGAACCGGATTGGACAGACTTCTCTGGGGCCAACGTCCTGACTTTC.

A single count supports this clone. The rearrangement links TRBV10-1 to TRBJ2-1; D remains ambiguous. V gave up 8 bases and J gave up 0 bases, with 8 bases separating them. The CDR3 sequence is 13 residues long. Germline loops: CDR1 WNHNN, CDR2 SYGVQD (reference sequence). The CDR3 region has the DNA TGCGCCAGCTCACCCAGCTCCTACAATGAGCAGTTCTTC. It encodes CASSPSSYNEQFF.

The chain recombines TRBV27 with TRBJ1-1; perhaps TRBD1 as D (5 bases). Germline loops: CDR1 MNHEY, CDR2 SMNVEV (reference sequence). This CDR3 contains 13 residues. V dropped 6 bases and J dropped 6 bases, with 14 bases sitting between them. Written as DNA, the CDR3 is TGTGCCAGCAGGTACGGGACGGCCTCTGAAGCTTTCTTT. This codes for CASRYGTASEAFF.

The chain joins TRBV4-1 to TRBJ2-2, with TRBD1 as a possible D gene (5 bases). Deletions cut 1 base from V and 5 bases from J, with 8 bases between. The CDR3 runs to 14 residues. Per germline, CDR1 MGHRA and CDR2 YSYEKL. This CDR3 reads CASSQVQGTGELFF. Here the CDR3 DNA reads TGCGCCAGCAGCCAAGTTCAGGGTACCGGGGAGCTGTTTTTT.